This T cell receptor (beta chain) was captured by sequencing in a study of CD8 T cells in Susac syndrome. Turning to the study itself: Patients with Susac syndrome who were sequenced included more than 5 with active disease and eight in remission. Study-wide points: Clonal expansion was missing from Susac syndrome CD4+ T cell repertoires.

All included Susac syndrome patients satisfied recently defined diagnostic criteria for definite or probable disease. With random hexamers, 0.5 to 1 ug RNA was reverse transcribed. Coverage of TCR beta CDR3 amplification by immunoSEQ multiplex PCR extended to 54 Vbeta and 13 Jbeta. TCRdb re-called the immunoSEQ multiplex PCR reads through MiXCR, storing one row per CDR3 protein. This sample has under 250,000 distinct CDR3 sequences, with approximately 94% found just once. This clonotype appeared a few times. Its antigen is currently unknown. V lost 4 bases to trimming and J lost 0 bases, with 4 bases between them. CDR3 size: 13 residues. Germline V gene lookup returns CDR1 SGDLS and CDR2 YYNGEE.

The chain recombines TRBV9 with TRBJ2-2; D is ambiguous. Sequencing was carried out using CD4+ T cells from PBMCs. This clonotype originated in a human donor with Susac syndrome. The CDR3 DNA reads as TGTGCCAGCAGCAGGGCGAACACCGGGGAGCTGTTTTTT. Its translation is CASSRANTGELFF.